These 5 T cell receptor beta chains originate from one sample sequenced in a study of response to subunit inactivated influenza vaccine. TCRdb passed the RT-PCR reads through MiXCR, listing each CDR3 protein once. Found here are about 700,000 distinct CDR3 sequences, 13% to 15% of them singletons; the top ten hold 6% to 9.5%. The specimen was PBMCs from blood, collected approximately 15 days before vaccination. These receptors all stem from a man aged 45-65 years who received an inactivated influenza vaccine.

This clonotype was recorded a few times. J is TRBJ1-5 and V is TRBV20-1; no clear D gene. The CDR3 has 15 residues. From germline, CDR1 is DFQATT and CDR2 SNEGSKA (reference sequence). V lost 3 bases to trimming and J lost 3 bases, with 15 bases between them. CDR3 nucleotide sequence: TGCAGTGCTAGGGGAGGATCCCGAGACAATCAGCCCCAGCATTTT. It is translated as CSARGGSRDNQPQHF.

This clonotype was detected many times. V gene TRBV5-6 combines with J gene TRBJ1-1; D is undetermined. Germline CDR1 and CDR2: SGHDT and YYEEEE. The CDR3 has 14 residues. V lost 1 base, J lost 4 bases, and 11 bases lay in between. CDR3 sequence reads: CASSLTTRSTEAFF. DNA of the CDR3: TGTGCCAGCAGCTTGACAACCCGGAGCACTGAAGCTTTCTTT.

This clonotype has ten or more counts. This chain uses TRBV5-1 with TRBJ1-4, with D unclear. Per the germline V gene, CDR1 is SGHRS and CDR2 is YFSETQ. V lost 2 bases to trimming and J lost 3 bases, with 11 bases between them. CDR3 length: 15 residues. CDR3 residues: CASSLTAGANEKLFF. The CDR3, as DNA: TGCGCCAGCAGCTTAACGGCCGGGGCTAATGAAAAACTGTTTTTT.

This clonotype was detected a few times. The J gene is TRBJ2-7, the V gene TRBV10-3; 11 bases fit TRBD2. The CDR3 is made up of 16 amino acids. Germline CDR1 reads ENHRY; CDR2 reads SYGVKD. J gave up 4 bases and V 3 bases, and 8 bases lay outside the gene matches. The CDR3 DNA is TGTGCCATCAGTGAACTAGCGGGAGAATGGGGATACGAGCAGTACTTC. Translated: CAISELAGEWGYEQYF.

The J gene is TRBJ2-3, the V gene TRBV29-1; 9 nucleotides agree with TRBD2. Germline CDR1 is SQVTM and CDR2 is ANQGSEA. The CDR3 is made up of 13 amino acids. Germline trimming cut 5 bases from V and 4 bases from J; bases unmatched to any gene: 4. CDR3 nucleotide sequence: TGCAGCGTTAGCGGGAGGTACGCAGATACGCAGTATTTT. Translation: CSVSGRYADTQYF.